This T cell receptor (beta chain) originates from a study of T-cell memory formation after mild COVID-19. For the study at large: Among the donors, TCR clusters were largely specific to each donor.

Each CDR3 protein gets one entry after TCRdb re-called the 5' RACE reads with MiXCR. The sample shows 170,000 or so distinct CDR3 sequences, roughly 28% of them seen only once. The CDR3 consists of 13 residues. CDR1 is LGHDT and CDR2 is YNNKEL in the germline V gene (reference sequence). Between the trimmed V and J ends, which lost 1 base and 5 bases, there was a span of 8 bases. Concerning this clonotype: What it recognizes is unknown.

General observations from the study: From day 15 to 85, contracting clones were balanced between CD4 and CD8, whereas later expanders leaned toward CD4+. Nothing showed for sure that second-wave clones peaking on day 37 were SARS-CoV-2 specific.

The sequence came from an adult woman who had mild COVID-19 (a few samples of this study predate the infection). Cell type and time point are not known. Input material: PBMCs or a T cell subset sorted from them (not recorded which). The V call is TRBV3-1, the J call TRBJ2-5, with no clear D. The CDR3 nucleotides read TGTGCCAGCAGCCAAGGAGGTCCCGAGACCCAGTACTTC. Protein: CASSQGGPETQYF.